This TCR beta chain is from a study of post-analysis software for immune sequencing data. As for the study in general: Disease trajectories encompassed relapsing-remitting, secondary progressive and progressive-relapsing multiple sclerosis. Broader study findings: When patients were compared with controls, about five TRBV segments were more frequent, TRBV5-6, TRBV5-1 and TRBV20-1 among them.

As to this clonotype: Its target is unknown.

Presence of unique molecular identifiers characterized the TCR beta cDNA libraries. A single record per CDR3 protein comes from TCRdb applying MiXCR to the PCR reads. The sample includes over 700,000 distinct CDR3 sequences, 30% of them seen just once. The germline gives CDR1 MGHRA, CDR2 YSYEKL. The CDR3 is 17 amino acids. Input material: blood. This receptor was taken from a girl between 10 and 17 years old with multiple sclerosis. The chain carries TRBV4-1 and TRBJ2-1; either TRBD1 or TRBD2 may fit D (6 bases each). The J call is doubtful: the DNA matches TRBJ2-7 better. The CDR3 reads CASSQEGGTSSYNEQYF. Here the CDR3 DNA reads TGCGCCAGCAGCCAAGAAGGGGGGACCAGCTCCTACAATGAGCAGTACTTC.